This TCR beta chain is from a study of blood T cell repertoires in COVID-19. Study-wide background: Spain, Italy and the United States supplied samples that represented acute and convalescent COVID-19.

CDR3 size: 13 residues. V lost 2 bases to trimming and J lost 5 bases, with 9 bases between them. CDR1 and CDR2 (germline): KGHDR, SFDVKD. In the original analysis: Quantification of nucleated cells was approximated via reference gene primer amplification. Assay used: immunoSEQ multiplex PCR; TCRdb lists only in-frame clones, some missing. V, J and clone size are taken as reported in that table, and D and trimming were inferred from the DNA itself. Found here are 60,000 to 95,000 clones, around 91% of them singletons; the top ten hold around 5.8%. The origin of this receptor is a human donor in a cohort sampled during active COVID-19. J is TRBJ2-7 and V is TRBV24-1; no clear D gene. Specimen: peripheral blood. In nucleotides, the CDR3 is TGTGCCACCAGTGATTCTACCCGGGACGAGCAGTACTTC. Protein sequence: CATSDSTRDEQYF.